The 14 T cell receptor beta chains given below trace back to one sample, sequenced in a study of blood T cell repertoires in COVID-19 (dated by TCRdb to 2018 to 2020). Library preparation employed the immunoSEQ multiplex PCR assay. This immuneACCESS table, as held by TCRdb, lists in-frame sequences with V and J called but not all clones. Of the missing ones, under half trace to an unresolved V gene in checked studies; the others have no known cause. The sample yields about 310,000 clones; nearly 90% were counted once. Of the sample, around 9% is held by the ten largest clones. Sample: PBMCs or T cells enriched from blood (not recorded which). These TCRs come from a woman aged 30 to 39 who had recovered from COVID-19.

This sequence joins TRBV28 and TRBJ2-5; TRBD1 aligns across 12 bases. The CDR3 covers 18 residues. With V trimmed by 5 bases and J by 5 bases, 15 bases remained unmatched. Germline CDR1 and CDR2: MDHEN and SYDVKM. CDR3 DNA sequence: TGTGCCAGCAGTGCCTACCCCGGGACAGGGGGCGCCGGGGAGACCCAGTACTTC. Residues: CASSAYPGTGGAGETQYF. Combining the CDR3 with reference TRBV28 and TRBJ2-5 gives the whole variable domain DVKVTQSSRYLVKRTGEKVFLECVQDMDHENMFWYRQDPGLGLRLIYFSYDVKMKEKGDIPEGYSVSREKKERFSLILESASTNQTSMYLCASSAYPGTGGAGETQYFGPGTRLLVL.

The chain couples TRBV2 to TRBJ1-2, with a possible D match to TRBD1 (6 bases). The CDR3 is made up of 13 amino acids. Per germline, CDR1 SNHLY and CDR2 FYNNEI. V lost 6 bases to trimming and J lost 2 bases, with 10 bases between them. The CDR3 sequence is CASSRDKNYGYTF. In DNA, the CDR3 is TGTGCCAGCAGCCGGGACAAAAACTATGGCTACACCTTC.

The chain couples TRBV4-2 to TRBJ2-5; a possible D gene is TRBD1 (6 bases). Trimming removed 4 bases at V and 5 bases at J, with 29 bases between. Germline-derived CDR1 and CDR2 are LGHNA and YNFKEQ. The CDR3 is 19 residues long. The chain's CDR3 is CASSRAPRGNGLFGETQYF. CDR3 bases: TGTGCCAGCAGCCGGGCCCCGAGGGGGAACGGTCTTTTTGGGGAGACCCAGTACTTC.

J is TRBJ1-1 and V is TRBV19; D gene unclear. The CDR3 totals 13 residues. Germline V gene sequence: CDR1 LNHDA, CDR2 SQIVND (reference sequence). Deletions cut 7 bases from V and 1 base from J, with 10 bases between. CDR3 nucleotides: TGTGCCAGTAAGGCGGAGGGGAACACTGAAGCTTTCTTT. Its protein is CASKAEGNTEAFF.

J is TRBJ2-1 and V is TRBV7-9; D might be TRBD2 (5 bases). Germline assignment: CDR1 SEHNR and CDR2 FQNEAQ (reference sequence). The length of the CDR3 is 13 residues. Trimming took off 2 bases at V and 8 bases at J, with 10 bases between the two ends. The CDR3 here is CASSLSSPHEQFF. The DNA of the CDR3 is TGTGCCAGCAGCTTATCTAGCCCCCATGAGCAGTTCTTC.

This chain uses TRBV27 with TRBJ1-1, with D maybe TRBD1 (5 bases). The CDR3 has 16 amino acids. Trimming took off 3 bases at V and 1 base at J, with 15 bases between the two ends. Germline CDR1 MNHEY, CDR2 SMNVEV (reference sequence). For the CDR3, the DNA is TGTGCCAGCAGTTTTAAAATTACAGGAAGGAACACTGAAGCTTTCTTT. Its translation is CASSFKITGRNTEAFF.

The J gene is TRBJ1-4, the V gene TRBV28; 7 bases align to TRBD1. Looked up from germline, CDR1 is MDHEN and CDR2 is SYDVKM. With 4 bases clipped from V and 7 bases from J, the junction kept 9 bases outside the gene matches. This CDR3 is built from 15 residues. This chain's CDR3 is CASSSQPGQLEKLFF. CDR3 DNA: TGTGCCAGCAGTTCACAACCGGGACAGCTTGAAAAACTGTTTTTT.

This clone was picked up one time. The chain has TRBV6-1 and TRBJ2-7; tentative D call: TRBD1 (6 bases). The CDR3 consists of 16 residues. The germline V and J ends were trimmed by 2 bases and 4 bases, with 18 bases remaining between them. Germline loops: CDR1 MNHNS, CDR2 SASEGT. The CDR3 DNA follows: TGTGCCAGCAGTGAACAGGGGAATACTCCGTCGTACGAGCAGTACTTC. It specifies CASSEQGNTPSYEQYF.

The chain carries TRBV5-5 and TRBJ1-5; TRBD1 matches at 11 bases. Germline loops: CDR1 SGHKS, CDR2 YYEKEE (reference sequence). Unmatched junction bases numbered 4, after V lost 3 bases and J lost 5 bases. The CDR3 consists of 15 residues. In DNA, the CDR3 is TGTGCCAGCAGCTGGGGACAGGGGGAAGATCAGCCCCAGCATTTT. Translated, it gives CASSWGQGEDQPQHF.

The chain is built from TRBV28 and TRBJ1-2, with D maybe TRBD1 (6 bases). The V end lost 2 bases, the J end lost 6 bases, and 19 bases lay between the germline ends. Germline V gives CDR1 MDHEN, CDR2 SYDVKM. This CDR3 region has 16 residues. CDR3 nucleotides: TGTGCCAGCAGTTTAGGTTTTGGCGGCAGGGGAAATGGCTACACCTTC. This sequence encodes CASSLGFGGRGNGYTF.

CDR3 sequence (DNA): TGTGCCTGGGGAGACGGGGTTGGAAACACCATATATTTT. Translation: CAWGDGVGNTIYF. The rearrangement links TRBV30 to TRBJ1-3; D unresolved. V was pared by 5 bases and J by 3 bases, with 11 bases between. In germline, CDR1 is GTSNPN, CDR2 SVGIG (reference sequence). The CDR3 has 13 amino acids. The entire variable domain, with the rest obtained from reference TRBV30 and TRBJ1-3, is as follows: SQTIHQWPATLVQPVGSPLSLECTVEGTSNPNLYWYRQAAGRGLQLLFYSVGIGQISSEVPQNLSASRPQDRQFILSSKKLLLSDSGFYLCAWGDGVGNTIYFGEGSWLTVV.

This clone showed up just once. The rearrangement links TRBV13 to TRBJ1-6, with a weak D call TRBD1 (6 bases). Trimming took 2 bases from V and 9 from J, leaving 11 bases between them. CDR1 and CDR2 (germline): PRHDT, FYEKMQ (reference sequence). This CDR3 is 14 amino acids long. The CDR3 DNA sequence: TGTGCCAGCAGCTTACGGGGGGCCGGTTCACCCCTCCACTTT. The encoded protein is CASSLRGAGSPLHF.

This clone was observed a few times. The V gene is TRBV5-5, the J gene TRBJ1-5, with D perhaps matching TRBD1 (6 bases). V was pared by 2 bases and J by 4 bases, with 13 bases between. This CDR3 comprises 15 residues. The germline V gene has CDR1 SGHKS and CDR2 YYEKEE (reference sequence). The CDR3 DNA reads TGTGCCAGCAGCTTTACAGGGACTAGTAATCAGCCCCAGCATTTT. It translates to CASSFTGTSNQPQHF.

The chain uses TRBV2 and TRBJ1-3; TRBD1 might be the D (5 bases). Looked up from germline, CDR1 is SNHLY and CDR2 is FYNNEI. CDR3 length: 15 amino acids. V was clipped by 3 bases and J by 4 bases, with 13 bases between them. DNA of the CDR3: TGTGCCAGCAGTGAGAGGGGAGGGTCGGGAAACACCATATATTTT. This codes for CASSERGGSGNTIYF.